This TCR beta chain was profiled in a study of T cells in Graves' hyperthyroidism and ophthalmopathy. Exclusions: uncontrolled infection, other autoimmune disease, pregnancy, lactation. The authors obtained PBMCs from about 9 ml of fresh peripheral blood. Amplification of TCR beta CDR3 regions was performed using RNA transcripts as template. First-round RT-PCR with HTBI primers amplified the TCR CDR3 region. One entry per CDR3 protein results from TCRdb running MiXCR on the multiplex PCR reads. The profile shows about 610,000 distinct CDR3 sequences, roughly 15% of them singletons. Per germline, CDR1 MNHNS and CDR2 SASEGT. V was pared by 2 bases and J by 0 bases, with 10 bases of the junction left unmatched. The CDR3 contains 18 residues. This clonotype was detected ten times or more. No antigen is known for it. Study-level points and caveats: Blood also carried most thyroid clonotypes expanded above 0.001.

The sequence was collected from a woman aged 40 to 49 with Graves' ophthalmopathy. Sequencing was performed on blood. This rearrangement joins TRBV6-1 to TRBJ1-5; 7 bases align to TRBD1. CDR3 protein: CASSERSGQLYSNQPQHF. The CDR3 DNA follows: TGTGCCAGCAGTGAACGGTCGGGACAGCTCTATAGCAATCAGCCCCAGCATTTT.